This T cell receptor beta chain stems from a study of T cell repertoires in cytomegalovirus infection (dated by TCRdb to the late 2010s). Some background on the complete study: Because public TCR beta signatures pointed to carriage of CMV infection together with the matching HLA type, the HLA type of each donor mattered for the analysis.

This clonotype showed up just a few times. Its antigen specificity is not known. No much larger clonotype is one base removed from it; base qualities were not supplied. The germline V gene gives CDR1 as KGHSY and CDR2 as FQNENV. From V the trimming removes 4 bases and from J it removes 7 bases, while the gene matches leave 6 bases of the junction unaccounted for. The CDR3 sequence holds 16 residues, the cysteine and phenylalanine included. The CDR3 DNA has 48 bases and is translated from base 1. The data were produced on an Illumina HiSeq 1500. The public reads were reanalyzed by TCRdb: fastp trimming at Q25, MiXCR alignment, in-frame beta chains only. Entries are consolidated by CDR3 protein sequence, retaining the most common genes and DNA. The sample yields 630,000 or so distinct CDR3 sequences; about 24% were counted once. The top ten clones comprise less than 9.5% of the sample. Broader findings and caveats from the paper: Cumulative frequency of public TCR beta family members discriminated carriers of CMV infection plus the relevant HLA type in this cohort and an independent 352-donor cohort. The ex vivo response was dominated by HLA-C-restricted CMV-specific TCR beta clonotypes, which also provided the single most frequent clonotype in two of eight donors.

The receptor chain draws on TRBV16 and TRBJ2-1; 14 central nucleotides agree with TRBD2. Sequences were obtained from CD8+ T cells from PBMCs. The sequence derives from a human donor in good health (CMV status not recorded). Some clones in this sample may be carry-over from other donors' samples. The encoded CDR3 is CASSRGLAGGWNEQFF. Read as DNA, the sequence is TGTGCCAGCAGCCGAGGACTAGCGGGGGGTTGGAATGAGCAGTTCTTC.